This T cell receptor beta chain was identified in a study of blood T cell repertoires in COVID-19. Study overall: Nucleic acid was either cDNA or gDNA, and it came from T cells, B-cell-depleted T cells, or PBMCs.

Methods used by the authors: For nucleated cells, counts were estimated from reference gene primer amplification. TCRdb keeps only in-frame clones here, not all; method: immunoSEQ multiplex PCR. That table is the source of V, J and clone size, and D and trimming were worked out from the DNA. In the table there are hundreds of thousands of clones, approximately 84% of which are singletons. Ages ranged from about 18 to 90 years, with residence in more than 20 US areas. Between the trimmed V and J ends, which lost 5 bases and 7 bases, there was a span of 12 bases. The CDR3 covers 12 residues. Germline CDR1 MNHEY, CDR2 SMNVEV (reference sequence).

This sequence joins TRBV27 and TRBJ2-7; D perhaps matches TRBD1 (6 bases). This TCR was sampled from a woman aged 25 to 39 who had recovered from COVID-19. Sequencing input: PBMCs or T cells enriched from blood (not recorded which). Here the CDR3 reads CASSPTGLEQYF. As DNA, the CDR3 is TGTGCCAGCAGTCCCACAGGGCTGGAGCAGTACTTC.